This TCR beta chain was identified during a study of cytomegalovirus exposure and HLA in healthy donors. PCR used 60 Vbeta primers and 13 Jbeta primers. Sequencing was performed with immunoSEQ multiplex PCR; in TCRdb, only in-frame clones are kept and a portion is missing. Of about 63,000 clones listed, roughly 84% are singletons. Study-wide results and caveats: Serostatus for CMV was the only available immune exposure information. A later analysis revealed that TCR association rates differed between HLA loci, peaking at DRB1 and bottoming out at HLA-C. V segments that were indistinguishable, TRBV6-2 and TRBV6-3 among them, were omitted from analysis. In presence/absence analyses, roughly uniform sequencing depth across donors was assumed.

About this clone: What it recognizes is unknown.

This CDR3 has 14 residues. Germline V gene data show CDR1 as SGDLS and CDR2 as YYNGEE. V was clipped by 3 bases and J by 7 bases; unmatched bases: 5. The TCR sequence derives from a woman aged 25 to 39 in good health and CMV-seronegative. The material sequenced was PBMCs. The chain links TRBV9 to TRBJ2-7; 12 bases map to TRBD1. The CDR3 loop is CASSGDRGRREQYF. DNA for the CDR3: TGTGCCAGCAGCGGGGACAGGGGGCGAAGGGAGCAGTACTTC.